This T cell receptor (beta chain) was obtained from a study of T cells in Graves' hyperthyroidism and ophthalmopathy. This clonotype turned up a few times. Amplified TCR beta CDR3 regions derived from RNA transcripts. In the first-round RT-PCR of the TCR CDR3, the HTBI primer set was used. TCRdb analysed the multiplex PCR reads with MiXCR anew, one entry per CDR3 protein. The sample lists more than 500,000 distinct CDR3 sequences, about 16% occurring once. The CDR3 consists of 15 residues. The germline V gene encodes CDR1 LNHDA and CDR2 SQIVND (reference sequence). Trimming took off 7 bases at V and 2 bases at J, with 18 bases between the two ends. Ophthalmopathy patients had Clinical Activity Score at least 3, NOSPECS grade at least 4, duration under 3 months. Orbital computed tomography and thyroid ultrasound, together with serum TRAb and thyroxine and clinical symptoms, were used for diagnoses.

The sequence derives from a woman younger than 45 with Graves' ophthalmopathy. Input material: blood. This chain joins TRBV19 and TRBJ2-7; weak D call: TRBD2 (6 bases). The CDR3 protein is CASNPGLSGAYEQYF. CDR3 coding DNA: TGTGCCAGTAATCCAGGACTATCCGGAGCCTACGAGCAGTACTTC.